This TCR beta chain was observed in a study of OX40 agonist ivuxolimab in advanced cancers. The repertoire was sequenced with immunoSEQ multiplex PCR; TCRdb's copy has only in-frame clones and lacks some. This sample has some 62,000 clones; roughly 89% occur once, and the top ten carry about 5.6%. This TCR was recovered from an adult with an advanced solid tumor such as melanoma, head and neck, liver or kidney cancer. The specimen was CD4+ or CD8+ T cells sorted from blood, collected in a trial of the OX40 agonist ivuxolimab.

The CDR3 DNA reads TGTGCCAGTACCCCCTCTGGACAGGGGGCTTGGGAGCAGTACTTC. Protein sequence: CASTPSGQGAWEQYF. The chain combines TRBV19 with TRBJ2-7, with TRBD1 matching 11 bases. With V trimmed by 7 bases and J by 7 bases, 12 bases remained unmatched. CDR1 is LNHDA, CDR2 SQIVND, per germline (reference sequence). The CDR3 extends over 15 amino acids.